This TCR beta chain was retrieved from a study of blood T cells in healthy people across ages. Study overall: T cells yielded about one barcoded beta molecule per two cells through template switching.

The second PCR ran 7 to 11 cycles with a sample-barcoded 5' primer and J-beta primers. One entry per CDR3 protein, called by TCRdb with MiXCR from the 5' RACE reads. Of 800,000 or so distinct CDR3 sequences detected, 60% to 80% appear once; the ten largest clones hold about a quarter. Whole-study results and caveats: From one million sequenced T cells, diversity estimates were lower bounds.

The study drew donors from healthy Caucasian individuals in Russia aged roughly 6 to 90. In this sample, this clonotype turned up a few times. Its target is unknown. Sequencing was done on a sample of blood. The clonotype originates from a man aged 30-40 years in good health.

The CDR3 is CASSEREVDTQYF. The CDR3 region has the DNA TGTGCCAGCAGCGAAAGGGAGGTAGATACGCAGTATTTT. The V and J genes are TRBV7-2 and TRBJ2-3; a possible D gene is TRBD2 (6 bases). V lost 5 bases to trimming and J lost 5 bases, with 11 bases between them. The CDR3 runs to 13 residues. Germline CDR1 is SGHTA and CDR2 is FQGNSA. Full variable domain (remainder filled in from reference TRBV7-2 and TRBJ2-3): GAGVSQSPSNKVTEKGKDVELRCDPISGHTALYWYRQSLGQGLEFLIYFQGNSAPDKSGLPSDRFSAERTGGSVSTLTIQRTQQEDSAVYLCASSEREVDTQYFGPGTRLTVL.